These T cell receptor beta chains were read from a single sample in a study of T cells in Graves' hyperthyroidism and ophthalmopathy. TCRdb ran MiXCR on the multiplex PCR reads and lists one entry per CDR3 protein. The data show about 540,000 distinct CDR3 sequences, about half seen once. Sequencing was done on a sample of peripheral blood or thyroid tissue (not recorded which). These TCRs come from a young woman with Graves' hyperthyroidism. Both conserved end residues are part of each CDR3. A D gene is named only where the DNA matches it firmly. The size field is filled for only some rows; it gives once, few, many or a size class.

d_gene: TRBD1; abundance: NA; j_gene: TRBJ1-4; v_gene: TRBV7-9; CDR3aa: CASSPTVRTGTVFDRLFF; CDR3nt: TGTGCCAGCAGCCCTACCGTACGGACAGGGACAGTTTTTGATCGACTGTTTTTT
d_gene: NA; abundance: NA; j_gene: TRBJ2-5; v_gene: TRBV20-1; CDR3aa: CSARGGTQYF; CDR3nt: TGCAGTGCGAGAGGGGGGACCCAGTACTTC
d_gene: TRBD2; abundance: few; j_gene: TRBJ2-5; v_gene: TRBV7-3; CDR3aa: CASSLGGGLETQYF; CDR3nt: TGTGCCAGCAGCTTGGGGGGGGGATTAGAGACCCAGTACTTC
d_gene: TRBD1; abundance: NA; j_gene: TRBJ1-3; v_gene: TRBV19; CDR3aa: CASNDRGSGNTIYF; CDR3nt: TGTGCCAGTAACGACAGGGGATCTGGAAACACCATATATTTT
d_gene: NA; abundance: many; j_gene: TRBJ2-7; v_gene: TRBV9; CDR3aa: CASSVVGGEQYF; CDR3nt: TGTGCCAGCAGCGTAGTTGGCGGGGAGCAGTACTTC
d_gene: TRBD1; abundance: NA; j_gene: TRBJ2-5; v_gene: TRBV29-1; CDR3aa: CSVMDPGTGSQETQYF; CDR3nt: TGCAGCGTGATGGACCCGGGGACAGGGAGCCAAGAGACCCAGTACTTC
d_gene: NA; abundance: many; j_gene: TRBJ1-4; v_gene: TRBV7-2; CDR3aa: CASSLVAGGEKLFF; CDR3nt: TGTGCCAGCAGCTTAGTCGCGGGTGGTGAAAAACTGTTTTTT
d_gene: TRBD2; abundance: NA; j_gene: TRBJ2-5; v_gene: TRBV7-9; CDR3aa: CASSSNRLAGGQETQYF; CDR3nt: TGTGCCAGCAGCTCCAACAGACTAGCGGGAGGCCAAGAGACCCAGTACTTC
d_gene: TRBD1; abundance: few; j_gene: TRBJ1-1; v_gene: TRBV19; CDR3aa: CASSIDPTGVNTEAFF; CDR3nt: TGTGCCAGTAGTATAGATCCCACAGGGGTCAACACTGAAGCTTTCTTT
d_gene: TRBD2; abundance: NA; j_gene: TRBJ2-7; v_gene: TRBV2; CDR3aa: CASQRGSSYEQYF; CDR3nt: TGTGCCAGTCAGCGGGGGAGCTCCTACGAGCAGTACTTC
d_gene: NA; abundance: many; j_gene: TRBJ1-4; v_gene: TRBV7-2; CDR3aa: CASSLRVREKLFF; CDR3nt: TGTGCCAGCAGCTTACGTGTCAGAGAAAAACTGTTTTTT
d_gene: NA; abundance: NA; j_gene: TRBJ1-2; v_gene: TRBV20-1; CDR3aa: CSARVAGGSGYTF; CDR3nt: TGCAGTGCTAGAGTCGCTGGAGGCTCTGGCTACACCTTC
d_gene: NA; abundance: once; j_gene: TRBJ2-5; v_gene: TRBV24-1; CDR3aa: CATSATGTGEQYF; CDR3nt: TGTGCCACCAGTGCGACAGGGACGGGGGAGCAGTACTTC
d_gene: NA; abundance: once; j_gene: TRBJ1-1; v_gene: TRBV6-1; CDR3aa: CAISEAVTMNTEAFF; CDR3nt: TGTGCCATCAGTGAAGCAGTTACCATGAACACTGAAGCTTTCTTT
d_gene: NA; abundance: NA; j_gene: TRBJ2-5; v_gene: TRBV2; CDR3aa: CASRGTGSGRNQPQYF; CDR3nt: TGTGCCAGCAGAGGCACAGGGTCCGGGCGCAATCAGCCCCAGTACTTC
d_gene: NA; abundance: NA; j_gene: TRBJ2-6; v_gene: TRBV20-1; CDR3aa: CSARGGPGANVLTF; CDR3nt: TGCAGTGCTAGAGGGGGCCCCGGGGCCAACGTCCTGACTTTC
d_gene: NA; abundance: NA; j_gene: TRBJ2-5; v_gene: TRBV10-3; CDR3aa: CASSRASLWETQYF; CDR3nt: TGTGCCAGCAGTAGGGCTAGCTTGTGGGAGACCCAGTACTTC
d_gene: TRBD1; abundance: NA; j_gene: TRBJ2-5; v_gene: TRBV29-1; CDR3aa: CSVLPGQGEETQYF; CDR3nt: TGCAGCGTTCTGCCGGGACAGGGGGAAGAGACCCAGTACTTC
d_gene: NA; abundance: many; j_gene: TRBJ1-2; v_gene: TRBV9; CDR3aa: CASSVEDGGYGYTF; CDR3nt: TGTGCCAGCAGCGTAGAAGACGGAGGGTATGGCTACACCTTC
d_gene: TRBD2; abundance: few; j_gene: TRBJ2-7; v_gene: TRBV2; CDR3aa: CASTLTSSGGTYEQYF; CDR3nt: TGTGCCAGCACCCTGACTAGTAGCGGGGGTACCTACGAGCAGTACTTC
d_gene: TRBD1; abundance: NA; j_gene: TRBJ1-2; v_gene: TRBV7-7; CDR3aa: CASSEGTGDRHNYGYTF; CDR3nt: TGTGCCAGCAGCGAGGGGACAGGGGACCGACATAACTATGGCTACACCTTC
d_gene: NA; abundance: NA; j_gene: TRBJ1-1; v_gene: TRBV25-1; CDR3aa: CASSARWGGEAFF; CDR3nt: TGTGCCAGCAGTGCTAGATGGGGAGGTGAAGCTTTCTTT
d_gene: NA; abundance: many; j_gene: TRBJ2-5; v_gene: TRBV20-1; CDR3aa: CSASLKAETQYF; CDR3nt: TGCAGTGCTAGTCTTAAGGCAGAGACCCAGTACTTC
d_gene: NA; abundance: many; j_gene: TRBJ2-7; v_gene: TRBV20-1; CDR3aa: CSAESYEQYF; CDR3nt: TGCAGTGCTGAAAGCTACGAGCAGTACTTC
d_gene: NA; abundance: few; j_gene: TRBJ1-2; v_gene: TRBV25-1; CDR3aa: CASSFSRQLGYGYTF; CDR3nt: TGTGCCAGCAGTTTCTCGAGACAGCTCGGCTATGGCTACACCTTC
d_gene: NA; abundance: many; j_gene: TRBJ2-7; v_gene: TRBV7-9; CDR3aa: CASSFPLANSYEQYF; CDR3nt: TGTGCCAGCAGCTTTCCTCTCGCGAACTCTTACGAGCAGTACTTC
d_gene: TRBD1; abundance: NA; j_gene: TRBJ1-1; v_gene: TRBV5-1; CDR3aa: CASSLGQGADTVLEAFF; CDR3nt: TGCGCCAGCAGCTTGGGTCAGGGGGCAGACACCGTCCTTGAAGCTTTCTTT
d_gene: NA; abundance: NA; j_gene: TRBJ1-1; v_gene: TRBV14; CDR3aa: CASTLEGSTEAFF; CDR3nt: TGTGCCAGCACCCTGGAGGGATCCACTGAAGCTTTCTTT
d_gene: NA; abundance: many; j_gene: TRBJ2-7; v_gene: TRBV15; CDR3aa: CATSRDVWDEQYF; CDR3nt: TGTGCCACCAGCAGAGATGTCTGGGACGAGCAGTACTTC
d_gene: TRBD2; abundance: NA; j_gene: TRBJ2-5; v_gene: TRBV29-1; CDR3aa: CSVAGTSQLGIVETQYF; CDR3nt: TGCAGCGTCGCCGGGACTAGCCAGCTGGGGATAGTAGAGACCCAGTACTTC
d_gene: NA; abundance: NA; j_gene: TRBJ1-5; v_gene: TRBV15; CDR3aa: CATSRDPGARSNQPQHF; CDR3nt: TGTGCCACCAGCAGAGATCCAGGGGCGAGAAGCAATCAGCCCCAGCATTTT
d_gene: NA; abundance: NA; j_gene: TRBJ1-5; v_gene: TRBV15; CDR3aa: CATSSVGGLNQPQHF; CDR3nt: TGTGCCACCAGCAGCGTAGGGGGGTTGAATCAGCCCCAGCATTTT
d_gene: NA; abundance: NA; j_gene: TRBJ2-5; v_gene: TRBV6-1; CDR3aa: CASERGGEPGETQYF; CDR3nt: TGTGCCAGCGAAAGGGGGGGGGAGCCGGGCGAGACCCAGTACTTC
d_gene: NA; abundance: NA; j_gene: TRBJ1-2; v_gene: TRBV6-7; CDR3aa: CASSYFGGYTF; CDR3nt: TGTGCCAGCAGTTACTTCGGCGGCTACACCTTC
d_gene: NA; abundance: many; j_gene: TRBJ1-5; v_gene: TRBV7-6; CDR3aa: CASSATFKGQPQHF; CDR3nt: TGTGCCAGCAGCGCGACCTTCAAAGGTCAGCCCCAGCATTTT
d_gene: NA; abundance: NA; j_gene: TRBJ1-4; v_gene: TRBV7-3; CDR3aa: CASSLAGVGEKLFF; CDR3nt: TGTGCCAGCAGCTTAGCGGGGGTGGGCGAAAAACTGTTTTTT
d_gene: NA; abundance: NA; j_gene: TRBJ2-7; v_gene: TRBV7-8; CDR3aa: CASSLAETTEQYF; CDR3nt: TGTGCCAGCAGCTTAGCGGAGACGACGGAGCAGTACTTC
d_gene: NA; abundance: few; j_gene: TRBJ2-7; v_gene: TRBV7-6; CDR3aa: CASTQGELYEQYF; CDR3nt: TGCGCCAGCACCCAGGGAGAGCTCTACGAGCAGTACTTC
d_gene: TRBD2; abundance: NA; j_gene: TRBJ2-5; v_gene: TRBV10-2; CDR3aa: CASSESGGSYQETQYF; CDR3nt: TGCGCCAGCAGTGAGTCTGGCGGGAGCTACCAAGAGACCCAGTACTTC
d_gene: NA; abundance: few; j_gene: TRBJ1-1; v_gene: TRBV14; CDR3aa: CASSQVRGKGTEAFF; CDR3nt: TGTGCCAGCAGCCAAGTTCGGGGGAAAGGCACTGAAGCTTTCTTT
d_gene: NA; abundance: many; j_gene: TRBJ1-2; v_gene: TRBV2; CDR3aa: CASSLTQGGNGYTF; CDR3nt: TGTGCCAGCAGCCTAACACAGGGAGGAAATGGCTACACCTTC